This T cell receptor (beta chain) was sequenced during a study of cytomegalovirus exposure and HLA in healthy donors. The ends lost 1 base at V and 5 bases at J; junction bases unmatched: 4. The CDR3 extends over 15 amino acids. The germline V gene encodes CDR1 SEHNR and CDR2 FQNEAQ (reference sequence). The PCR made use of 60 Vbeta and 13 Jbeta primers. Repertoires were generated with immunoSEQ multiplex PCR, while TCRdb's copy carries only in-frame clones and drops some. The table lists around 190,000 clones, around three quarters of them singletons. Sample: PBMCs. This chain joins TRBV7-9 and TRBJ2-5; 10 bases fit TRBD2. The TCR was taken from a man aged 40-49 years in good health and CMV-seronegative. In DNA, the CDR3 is TGTGCCAGCAGCTTAGAGCGGGGGGGGTCGGAGACCCAGTACTTC. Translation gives CASSLERGGSETQYF. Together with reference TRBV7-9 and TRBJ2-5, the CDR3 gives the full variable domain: DTGVSQNPRHKITKRGQNVTFRCDPISEHNRLYWYRQTLGQGPEFLTYFQNEAQLEKSRLLSDRFSAERPKGSFSTLEIQRTEQGDSAMYLCASSLERGGSETQYFGPGTRLLVL.